A single sample gave rise to the 17 T cell receptor beta chains below, sequenced in a study of T cells after yellow fever vaccination. TCRdb ran MiXCR on the 5' RACE reads and lists one entry per CDR3 protein. The sample includes 200,000 to 300,000 distinct CDR3 sequences, 3.6% of them seen just once. The sequenced sample was PBMCs, obtained 15 days after the yellow fever booster vaccination. These receptors all stem from a man aged 18 to 35 who received the YFV17D yellow fever vaccine.

This clonotype was counted ten times or more. This chain uses TRBV5-6 with TRBJ2-5, with no clear D. This CDR3 has 13 residues. Trimming stripped 4 bases from V and 4 bases from J, with 11 bases between. Looked up from germline, CDR1 is SGHDT and CDR2 is YYEEEE. The CDR3 spells CASSTFTRETQYF. In DNA form, the CDR3 reads TGTGCCAGCAGCACCTTCACTCGAGAGACCCAGTACTTC.

In its sample, this clonotype was seen many times. J is TRBJ2-3 and V is TRBV20-1; tentatively, D is TRBD2 (7 bases). There are 14 residues in the CDR3. The germline V gene encodes CDR1 DFQATT and CDR2 SNEGSKA (reference sequence). The ends were cut back, 0 bases at V and 7 bases at J, with 14 bases in the middle. CDR3 in DNA: TGCAGTGCTAGAGATGATCGGGGGGCGAATACGCAGTATTTT. Residues: CSARDDRGANTQYF.

This clonotype was found many times. The genes are TRBV4-1 and TRBJ1-1; TRBD1 is a possible D gene (5 bases). V was pared by 0 bases and J by 0 bases, with 17 bases between. The CDR3 is 18 amino acids. Germline-derived CDR1 and CDR2 are MGHRA and YSYEKL. The CDR3 region has the DNA TGCGCCAGCAGCCAAGATTCCGGGGGTCAGGGAGTGAACACTGAAGCTTTCTTT. Protein product: CASSQDSGGQGVNTEAFF.

This clonotype was seen at least ten times. The J gene is TRBJ2-7, the V gene TRBV5-1; 9 nucleotides match TRBD2. The length of the CDR3 is 15 residues. Germline V CDR1 and CDR2: SGHRS, YFSETQ. V was clipped by 3 bases and J by 3 bases; unmatched bases: 7. The CDR3 protein is CASSWDSGGSYEQYF. The DNA for the CDR3 is TGCGCCAGCAGCTGGGATAGCGGGGGCAGCTACGAGCAGTACTTC.

This clonotype was seen many times. The rearrangement uses TRBV4-2 and TRBJ1-2; D may be TRBD1 (5 bases). The CDR3 consists of 14 residues. CDR1 is LGHNA, CDR2 YNFKEQ, per germline. V lost 4 bases and J lost 7, with 16 bases in between. This CDR3 reads CASSLANSGGGYTF. CDR3 nucleotide sequence: TGTGCCAGCAGCCTAGCCAATTCGGGGGGTGGCTACACCTTC.

This clonotype was counted many times. The V gene is TRBV5-1, the J gene TRBJ2-2, with 9 bases aligning to TRBD1. The CDR3 is 15 amino acids. CDR1 is SGHRS, CDR2 YFSETQ, per germline. Losses at the gene ends were 4 bases for V and 1 base for J; bases not matched to a gene: 2. CDR3 loop: CASSRQGENTGELFF. The CDR3 DNA reads as TGCGCCAGCAGCCGACAGGGGGAGAACACCGGGGAGCTGTTTTTT.

This clonotype was observed many times. J is TRBJ2-3 and V is TRBV7-3; a weak D match, TRBD2 (6 bases). V was pared by 5 bases and J by 1 base, with 10 bases between. The germline V gene encodes CDR1 SGHTA and CDR2 FQGTGA. The CDR3 sequence is 14 residues long. The CDR3: CASSAREGTDTQYF. As DNA, the CDR3 is TGTGCCAGCAGCGCCAGGGAGGGCACAGATACGCAGTATTTT.

Ten or more counts support this clonotype. The chain links TRBV15 to TRBJ1-2; 7 bases line up with TRBD1. This CDR3 region has 15 residues. Germline V gives CDR1 LNHNV, CDR2 YYDKDF (reference sequence). Trimming removed 0 bases from V and 7 bases from J; junction bases left unmatched: 8. The CDR3 bases are TGTGCCACCAGCAGAGATCTAGGGGGCCCGGGTGGCTACACCTTC. Its protein is CATSRDLGGPGGYTF.

At least ten counts were recorded for this clonotype. The V call is TRBV28, the J call TRBJ2-3; weak D call: TRBD2 (6 bases). The CDR3 loop spans 12 amino acids. Trimming took 6 bases from V and 2 from J, leaving 6 bases between them. Germline V gene lookup returns CDR1 MDHEN and CDR2 SYDVKM. The CDR3 sequence is CASRGLTDTQYF. CDR3 DNA: TGTGCCAGCAGGGGACTCACAGATACGCAGTATTTT.

This clonotype was seen many times. The chain is built from TRBV20-1 and TRBJ2-3; D possibly corresponds to TRBD2 (6 bases). Germline V lookup: CDR1 DFQATT, CDR2 SNEGSKA (reference sequence). This CDR3 has 14 amino acids. V lost 5 bases to trimming and J lost 2 bases, with 14 bases between them. The CDR3, as DNA: TGCAGTGCTTGGTCTAGCGATTCCACAGATACGCAGTATTTT. Encoded protein: CSAWSSDSTDTQYF.

This clonotype occurred many times. This chain joins TRBV18 and TRBJ2-3; D is tentatively TRBD1 or TRBD2 (5 bases each). The CDR3 runs to 14 residues. Germline CDR1 and CDR2: KGHSH and LQKENI. V was clipped by 6 bases and J by 8 bases, with 18 bases between them. This CDR3 is CASSDDAGRRTQYF. DNA of the CDR3: TGTGCCAGCTCGGATGACGCAGGGAGACGTACGCAGTATTTT. The full variable domain, completed using reference TRBV18 and TRBJ2-3, is NAGVMQNPRHLVRRRGQEARLRCSPMKGHSHVYWYRQLPEEGLKFMVYLQKENIIDESGMPKERFSAEFPKEGPSILRIQQVVRGDSAAYFCASSDDAGRRTQYFGPGTRLTVL.

This clonotype was counted at least ten times. J is TRBJ1-1 and V is TRBV7-2, with a weak D call TRBD1 (6 bases). Trimming took 1 base from V and 7 from J, leaving 10 bases between them. The CDR3 runs 13 residues. Germline values: CDR1 SGHTA, CDR2 FQGNSA. The chain's CDR3 is CASSLGTGYEAFF. DNA for the CDR3: TGTGCCAGCAGCTTAGGTACAGGGTATGAAGCTTTCTTT.

Ten or more counts support this clonotype. The rearrangement uses TRBV7-9 and TRBJ1-1, with 7 nucleotides matching TRBD1. The J segment lost 5 bases and the V segment lost 5 bases, leaving 14 bases of the junction unmatched. CDR3 length equals 16 residues. The germline CDR1 and CDR2 sequences are SEHNR and FQNEAQ (reference sequence). The CDR3 region is CASSHPGTAIRTEAFF. CDR3 nucleotides: TGTGCCAGCAGCCACCCCGGGACAGCGATCCGGACTGAAGCTTTCTTT.

The sample holds many counts of this clonotype. The chain recombines TRBV30 with TRBJ1-1, with 10 bases fitting TRBD1. Looked up from germline, CDR1 is GTSNPN and CDR2 is SVGIG (reference sequence). J lost 1 base, V lost 3 bases, and 5 bases had no gene match. The CDR3 contains 15 residues. The CDR3 reads CAWRTGGRSNTEAFF. CDR3 sequence (DNA): TGTGCCTGGAGGACAGGGGGCAGATCGAACACTGAAGCTTTCTTT.

This clonotype showed up many times. This rearrangement joins TRBV7-2 to TRBJ2-1; the D gene is possibly TRBD2 (5 bases). The germline V gene has CDR1 SGHTA and CDR2 FQGNSA. The ends were cut back, 5 bases at V and 8 bases at J, with 13 bases in the middle. The CDR3 totals 13 residues. CDR3 nucleotides: TGTGCCAGCAGCCTTAATACTAGGGATGAGCAGTTCTTC. This translates into CASSLNTRDEQFF.

This clonotype was observed a handful of times. The CDR3 DNA follows: TGTGCCAGCGCTACAGGGAGTTATGGCTACACCTTC. Its protein product is CASATGSYGYTF. V gene TRBV19 combines with J gene TRBJ1-2; TRBD1 might be the D (6 bases). Germline V gives CDR1 LNHDA, CDR2 SQIVND (reference sequence). The CDR3 runs to 12 residues. Trimming shortened V by 9 bases and J by 5 bases, and 13 bases separated the two germline ends.

This clonotype was counted many times. V gene TRBV6-6 combines with J gene TRBJ1-5; the match to TRBD1 covers 8 bases. The CDR3 has 19 residues. Germline assignment: CDR1 MNHNY and CDR2 SVGAGI (reference sequence). V was clipped by 0 bases and J by 2 bases; unmatched bases: 12. Here the CDR3 reads CASSYSWDRRNVGNQPQHF. The CDR3, as DNA: TGTGCCAGCAGTTACTCGTGGGACAGGCGGAATGTGGGCAATCAGCCCCAGCATTTT.